This T cell receptor beta chain was sequenced in a study of blood T cells in healthy people across ages. Study findings and constraints: Researchers said unsorted PBMCs prevented a conclusive naive versus antigen-experienced comparison.

Next came a second PCR, run for about 7 to 11 cycles, which used a sample-barcoded 5' primer along with a J-beta primer mix. A tag from a template-switch adaptor with 12 random nucleotides marked each cDNA molecule. Each CDR3 protein gets one entry after TCRdb re-called the 5' RACE reads with MiXCR. Of under 800,000 distinct CDR3 sequences in the sample, around 46% were seen once. Concerning this clonotype: Its antigen is currently unknown.

The germline V and J ends were trimmed by 3 bases and 8 bases, with 11 bases remaining between them. The CDR3 is 13 residues long. The V gene's germline CDR1 is ENHRY and CDR2 SYGVKD. This clonotype was sampled from a woman aged 60-75 years in good health. The rearrangement links TRBV10-3 to TRBJ1-5; the D is unclear. Sequenced material: blood. CDR3 nucleotides: TGTGCCATCAGTGACGAGGGTTTGAAGCCCCAGCATTTT. Amino acid sequence: CAISDEGLKPQHF.